These T cell receptor beta chains were read from a single sample in a study of cytomegalovirus exposure and HLA in healthy donors. TCRdb's copy holds only in-frame clones and misses some; the assay was immunoSEQ multiplex PCR. Here the sample spans over 130,000 clones, 66% being singletons. Source material: PBMCs. The receptor set was obtained from a woman aged 60-75 years in good health and CMV-seronegative. Both conserved end residues are part of each CDR3. The D gene is left open where the match is weak. Clone size is given for some rows only: seen once, a few or many times, or a class if the clone is expanded.

d_call	v_call	j_call	clone_size	cdr3_aa	cdr3_nt
.	TRBV9	TRBJ2-1	.	CASSVGSKQFF	TGTGCCAGCAGCGTTGGGAGCAAGCAGTTCTTC
TRBD1	TRBV7-2	TRBJ2-5	few	CASSSRRTGQWAQYF	TGTGCCAGCAGCTCTAGAAGGACAGGACAATGGGCCCAGTACTTC
.	TRBV19	TRBJ2-1	once	CASSITGRTSNEQFF	TGTGCCAGTAGTATAACAGGGCGCACCTCCAATGAGCAGTTCTTC
TRBD1	TRBV6-5	TRBJ1-2	few	CASRLGQGIYGYTF	TGTGCCAGCAGATTGGGACAGGGAATCTATGGCTACACCTTC
.	TRBV11-2	TRBJ2-7	.	CASSYLTEQYF	TGTGCCAGCAGCTACCTAACCGAGCAGTACTTC
.	TRBV19	TRBJ1-3	few	CASSRRETGNTIYF	TGTGCCAGTAGCCGCAGGGAAACAGGAAACACCATATATTTT
.	TRBV28	TRBJ1-1	.	CASLLRGTEAFF	TGTGCCAGCCTCCTCCGGGGCACTGAAGCTTTCTTT
.	TRBV7-2	TRBJ2-5	.	CASSRPGLLEQYF	TGTGCCAGCAGCCGACCGGGACTCCTTGAGCAGTACTTC
.	TRBV7-2	TRBJ2-3	.	CASSLSRQSYTQYF	TGTGCCAGCAGCTTATCTCGACAGTCATATACGCAGTATTTT
.	TRBV6-6	TRBJ1-2	few	CASSLNSDRGGGYTF	TGTGCCAGCAGTTTAAATTCCGACCGAGGAGGCGGCTACACCTTC
.	TRBV6-1	TRBJ1-2	.	CASSEEFRNYGYTF	TGTGCCAGCAGTGAGGAGTTCCGAAACTATGGCTACACCTTC
TRBD1	TRBV27	TRBJ2-3	.	CASTLKGAYTDTQYF	TGTGCCAGCACCCTGAAGGGGGCCTACACAGATACGCAGTATTTT
.	TRBV25-1	TRBJ1-2	few	CASSELEGKAYGYTF	TGTGCCAGCAGTGAATTGGAGGGGAAGGCCTATGGCTACACCTTC
.	TRBV19	TRBJ2-4	.	CASSADRDKNIQYF	TGTGCCAGTAGTGCCGACAGAGACAAAAACATTCAGTACTTC
.	TRBV5-1	TRBJ2-3	.	CASSLGRSGTDTQYF	TGCGCCAGCAGCTTGGGGCGAAGCGGAACAGATACGCAGTATTTT
TRBD1	TRBV7-9	TRBJ2-5	.	CASLRAGGLETQYF	TGTGCCAGCTTGAGGGCAGGGGGTCTGGAGACCCAGTACTTC
.	TRBV28	TRBJ1-2	few	CASSLQGSYGYTF	TGTGCCAGCAGTTTACAGGGTTCCTATGGCTACACCTTC
.	TRBV7-2	TRBJ2-7	.	CASSLVVQGGEQYF	TGTGCCAGCAGCTTAGTTGTTCAGGGTGGCGAGCAGTACTTC
TRBD2	TRBV2	TRBJ2-5	.	CASSAGTSGGPYF	TGTGCCAGCAGCGCCGGGACTAGCGGGGGGCCGTACTTC
.	TRBV7-9	TRBJ2-5	.	CASSLGTAKETQYF	TGTGCCAGCAGCTTAGGAACAGCAAAAGAGACCCAGTACTTC
.	TRBV5-1	TRBJ2-2	.	CASSSQGTGELFF	TGCGCCAGCAGCTCTCAGGGGACCGGGGAGCTGTTTTTT
.	TRBV14	TRBJ2-7	few	CASSQDLRGSEQYF	TGTGCCAGCAGCCAAGATCTCAGGGGTAGCGAGCAGTACTTC
TRBD1	TRBV27	TRBJ2-6	.	CASGGQGAFGANVLTF	TGTGCCAGCGGGGGACAGGGGGCGTTTGGGGCCAACGTCCTGACTTTC
TRBD1	TRBV27	TRBJ2-7	.	CASSLSRTGWSEQYF	TGTGCCAGCAGTTTATCTAGGACAGGGTGGTCCGAGCAGTACTTC
.	TRBV28	TRBJ1-3	.	CASSHRDKYSLSGNTIYF	TGTGCCAGCAGTCATAGGGACAAATACTCCCTCTCTGGAAACACCATATATTTT
.	TRBV6-5	TRBJ1-4	.	CASSAYDEKLFF	TGTGCCAGCAGTGCCTACGATGAAAAACTGTTTTTT
TRBD1	TRBV5-1	TRBJ2-6	.	CASSTTGGSGANVLTF	TGCGCCAGCAGCACAACAGGGGGCTCTGGGGCCAACGTCCTGACTTTC
TRBD2	TRBV10-3	TRBJ2-7	.	CAIGSSGKPYEQYF	TGTGCTATCGGTTCTAGCGGAAAACCCTACGAGCAGTACTTC
TRBD1	TRBV19	TRBJ2-7	.	CASTRQGAQDEQYF	TGTGCCAGTACTAGACAGGGGGCGCAGGACGAGCAGTACTTC
TRBD2	TRBV29-1	TRBJ2-1	.	CSVETSGIYNEQFF	TGCAGCGTTGAGACTAGCGGGATCTACAATGAGCAGTTCTTC
TRBD2	TRBV9	TRBJ2-1	once	CASSVSGRDSYNEQFF	TGTGCCAGCAGCGTTAGCGGGAGGGATTCCTACAATGAGCAGTTCTTC
TRBD2	TRBV6-6	TRBJ2-1	few	CASSLAGGYNEQFF	TGTGCCAGCAGTCTAGCGGGCGGCTACAATGAGCAGTTCTTC
TRBD1	TRBV5-1	TRBJ2-6	.	CASKLTGPGANVLTF	TGCGCCAGCAAGTTGACAGGGCCTGGGGCCAACGTCCTGACTTTC
TRBD1	TRBV5-4	TRBJ2-2	.	CASSRPADRRLGGELFF	TGTGCCAGCAGCCGCCCCGCGGACAGGAGGCTAGGCGGGGAGCTGTTTTTT
.	TRBV6-4	TRBJ2-1	.	CASSDSTFPRQFF	TGTGCCAGCAGTGACTCCACATTTCCTCGGCAGTTCTTC
.	TRBV6-1	TRBJ2-5	.	CASGTWQETQYF	TGTGCCAGCGGGACTTGGCAAGAGACCCAGTACTTC
.	TRBV5-1	TRBJ1-1	.	CASSLEEANTEAFF	TGCGCCAGCAGCTTGGAAGAGGCGAACACTGAAGCTTTCTTT
TRBD1	TRBV4-1	TRBJ2-7	few	CASSQGDRATYEQYF	TGCGCCAGCAGCCAAGGGGACAGGGCTACCTACGAGCAGTACTTC
TRBD2	TRBV7-6	TRBJ2-1	few	CASSPGISGSLGLSNEQFF	TGTGCCAGCAGCCCTGGGATTAGCGGGAGCTTAGGCCTTTCGAATGAGCAGTTCTTC
TRBD1	TRBV28	TRBJ2-1	.	CASSTGTGFDEQFF	TGTGCCAGCAGTACCGGGACAGGGTTTGATGAGCAGTTCTTC
.	TRBV19	TRBJ1-1	.	CASSIHRGGTEAFF	TGTGCCAGTAGTATACATCGAGGGGGCACTGAAGCTTTCTTT
.	TRBV9	TRBJ1-5	.	CASSATQGPQHF	TGTGCCAGCAGCGCAACACAGGGGCCCCAGCATTTT
TRBD2	TRBV18	TRBJ2-5	.	CASSSLAGGLQETQYF	TGTGCCAGCTCATCCCTAGCGGGGGGTCTTCAAGAGACCCAGTACTTC
TRBD2	TRBV28	TRBJ2-7	.	CASCSLAGGAYEQYF	TGTGCCAGCTGTTCACTAGCGGGAGGAGCCTACGAGCAGTACTTC
TRBD1	TRBV5-1	TRBJ2-7	.	CASSLQGTVYEQYF	TGCGCCAGCAGCTTACAGGGGACGGTCTACGAGCAGTACTTC
TRBD2	TRBV6-5	TRBJ2-7	.	CASSYASGGLGEQYF	TGTGCCAGCAGTTACGCTAGCGGGGGTCTCGGAGAGCAGTACTTC
.	TRBV27	TRBJ2-2	.	CASAWGEELAGELFF	TGTGCCAGCGCCTGGGGGGAGGAGTTGGCCGGGGAGCTGTTTTTT
.	TRBV19	TRBJ1-2	.	CASSIEQGLMDGYTF	TGTGCCAGTAGTATAGAACAGGGTCTAATGGATGGCTACACCTTC
.	TRBV2	TRBJ2-6	.	CASSKYQGSSGANVLTF	TGTGCCAGCAGCAAGTACCAGGGGAGCTCTGGGGCCAACGTCCTGACTTTC
TRBD2	TRBV5-5	TRBJ2-5	.	CASSGGDTGLYQETQYF	TGTGCCAGCAGCGGGGGGGATACGGGCCTGTACCAAGAGACCCAGTACTTC
TRBD1	TRBV11-2	TRBJ1-2	.	CASSLGTGVHYGYTF	TGTGCCAGCAGCTTAGGGACAGGGGTCCACTATGGCTACACCTTC
TRBD1	TRBV7-9	TRBJ2-5	.	CSSSFNGPTGGIETQYF	TGTTCCAGCAGCTTTAACGGTCCCACAGGGGGCATAGAGACCCAGTACTTC
.	TRBV18	TRBJ2-6	.	CASSPLGAPGANVLTF	TGTGCCAGCTCACCACTGGGGGCTCCTGGGGCCAACGTCCTGACTTTC